The 32 T cell receptor beta chains below all came from one sample that was sequenced in a study of blood T cell repertoires in COVID-19. Repertoires were generated with immunoSEQ multiplex PCR, while TCRdb's copy carries only in-frame clones and drops some. The sample has a few hundred thousand clones, 75% to 90% seen once. Input material: peripheral blood. These receptors originate from a woman aged 60-75 years with COVID-19, enrolled during active disease.

This chain connects TRBV5-1 to TRBJ2-2, with a weak D call TRBD1 (5 bases). CDR3 size: 14 residues. Germline V CDR1 and CDR2: SGHRS, YFSETQ. Trimming left V 2 bases short and J 1 base short, with 6 bases between. The CDR3: CASSLRGNTGELFF. The CDR3, as DNA: TGCGCCAGCAGCTTAAGGGGGAACACCGGGGAGCTGTTTTTT.

This chain uses TRBV11-2 with TRBJ1-2; D remains ambiguous. V was pared by 0 bases and J by 1 base, with 12 bases between. The CDR3 runs to 16 residues. The germline V gene has CDR1 SGHAT and CDR2 FQNNGV. The CDR3 sequence: CASSLDPSGSNYGYTF. The CDR3 DNA follows: TGTGCCAGCAGCTTAGACCCCTCGGGTAGTAACTATGGCTACACCTTC.

The V gene is TRBV27, the J gene TRBJ1-4; D gene uncertain. CDR3 length: 13 residues. Germline lookup yields CDR1 MNHEY and CDR2 SMNVEV (reference sequence). The V and J ends lost 4 bases and 10 bases respectively, with 13 bases between them. CDR3 nucleotide sequence: TGTGCCAGCAGTTCTCGGGTTGATGGAAAACTGTTTTTT. Its translation: CASSSRVDGKLFF.

This chain uses TRBV13 with TRBJ2-7; 12 nucleotides agree with TRBD2. Germline CDR1 reads PRHDT; CDR2 reads FYEKMQ (reference sequence). The CDR3 loop spans 15 amino acids. J was trimmed by 2 bases and V by 2 bases; bases with no gene match: 1. The DNA of the CDR3 is TGTGCCAGCAGCTTATCTAGCGGGGGGGCCTACGAGCAGTACTTC. Its protein product is CASSLSSGGAYEQYF.

Comments on this clone: Other DNA sequences within the sample encode an identical CDR3. V is TRBV5-6 and J is TRBJ1-3; a possible D gene is TRBD1 (6 bases). V was trimmed by 4 bases and J by 0 bases, leaving 11 bases between them. Germline CDR1 and CDR2: SGHDT and YYEEEE. This CDR3 comprises 15 residues. In DNA, the CDR3 is TGTGCCAGCAGCAGGAGGGGGGGCTCTGGAAACACCATATATTTT. This codes for CASSRRGGSGNTIYF.

V and J are TRBV14 and TRBJ2-3, with D unclear. CDR3 size: 12 residues. Germline assignment: CDR1 SGHDN and CDR2 FVKESK. The V gene lost 4 bases and the J gene lost 7 bases, with 9 bases spanning the gap. The CDR3 here is CASSPLSHTQYF. CDR3 DNA: TGTGCCAGCAGCCCGTTGAGCCATACGCAGTATTTT. The full variable domain, its missing parts supplied by reference TRBV14 and TRBJ2-3, is EAGVTQFPSHSVIEKGQTVTLRCDPISGHDNLYWYRRVMGKEIKFLLHFVKESKQDESGMPNNRFLAERTGGTYSTLKVQPAELEDSGVYFCASSPLSHTQYFGPGTRLTVL.

The rearrangement joins TRBV18 to TRBJ1-6; 8 bases are a match to TRBD1. The ends lost 6 bases at V and 8 bases at J; junction bases unmatched: 6. The CDR3 spans 14 residues. Germline CDR1 is KGHSH and CDR2 is LQKENI. The CDR3 region is CASSPTGADSPLHF. In DNA form, the CDR3 reads TGTGCCAGCTCTCCGACAGGGGCCGATTCACCCCTCCACTTT.

The chain carries TRBV19 and TRBJ2-3; 8 nucleotides line up with TRBD2. Germline V gene lookup returns CDR1 LNHDA and CDR2 SQIVND (reference sequence). The CDR3 covers 15 residues. Unmatched junction bases numbered 11, after V lost 6 bases and J lost 6 bases. This CDR3 reads CASSISGGERDTQYF. The CDR3 nucleotides are TGTGCCAGTAGCATAAGCGGGGGAGAACGTGATACGCAGTATTTT. Combining the CDR3 with reference TRBV19 and TRBJ2-3 gives the whole variable domain DGGITQSPKYLFRKEGQNVTLSCEQNLNHDAMYWYRQDPGQGLRLIYYSQIVNDFQKGDIAEGYSVSREKKESFPLTVTSAQKNPTAFYLCASSISGGERDTQYFGPGTRLTVL.

The chain uses TRBV6-4 and TRBJ1-5; 8 bases align to TRBD1. There are 17 residues in the CDR3. Germline V CDR1 and CDR2: MRHNA, SNTAGT. With V trimmed by 4 bases and J by 2 bases, 10 bases remained unmatched. The DNA of the CDR3 is TGTGCCAGCAGTGGGACAGGGCCCATGTGTGGCAATCAGCCCCAGCATTTT. Translated: CASSGTGPMCGNQPQHF.

This chain links TRBV19 with TRBJ2-3; D gene unclear. CDR1 is LNHDA and CDR2 is SQIVND in the germline V gene (reference sequence). V lost 1 base and J 3 bases, leaving 5 bases between the germline ends. The CDR3 has 13 amino acids. The CDR3 here is CASSIGATDTQYF. The CDR3, as DNA: TGTGCCAGTAGTATAGGTGCGACAGATACGCAGTATTTT.

This clone was observed a single time. The rearrangement links TRBV9 to TRBJ1-2, with 8 nucleotides matching TRBD1. The germline V gene has CDR1 SGDLS and CDR2 YYNGEE. This CDR3 spans 13 amino acids. The V and J ends lost 3 bases and 6 bases, in that order; junction bases with no gene match: 4. CDR3 bases: TGTGCCAGCAGCGAGGGACAGGTGGATGGCTACACCTTC. Translated, it gives CASSEGQVDGYTF.

V is TRBV18 and J is TRBJ2-5; TRBD2 might be the D (6 bases). The CDR3 runs 14 residues. Between the trimmed V and J ends, which lost 3 bases and 5 bases, there was a span of 13 bases. Germline V gene lookup returns CDR1 KGHSH and CDR2 LQKENI. The CDR3 is CASSPRASEETQYF. The DNA of the CDR3 is TGTGCCAGCTCACCGAGGGCTAGCGAGGAGACCCAGTACTTC.

CDR3: CASSFSRGAYNEQFF. Here the CDR3 DNA reads TGTGCCAGCAGCTTTAGCAGGGGAGCTTACAATGAGCAGTTCTTC. The chain couples TRBV6-5 to TRBJ2-1; a possible D gene is TRBD1 (6 bases). V lost 6 bases and J lost 4, with 16 bases in between. The germline CDR1 and CDR2 sequences are MNHEY and SVGAGI. There are 15 residues in the CDR3.

The chain couples TRBV14 to TRBJ2-7, with TRBD1 identical over 7 bases. CDR3 length: 16 residues. CDR1 and CDR2 (germline): SGHDN, FVKESK. Trimming at V came to 4 bases and at J to 4 bases, leaving 13 bases not matched to a gene. CDR3 nucleotides: TGTGCCAGCAGCCCTCGCCCGGGACAGTTGATGTACGAGCAGTACTTC. The encoded protein is CASSPRPGQLMYEQYF.

This clone has more than one count but fewer than ten. The chain is built from TRBV11-2 and TRBJ1-2, with D unclear. V was shortened by 0 bases and J by 4 bases, with 12 bases between the two germline ends. CDR1 is SGHAT, CDR2 FQNNGV, per germline. The CDR3 consists of 15 residues. CDR3 bases: TGTGCCAGCAGCTTAGATAGGGAGGGCGTCTATGGCTACACCTTC. Its protein is CASSLDREGVYGYTF. The full variable domain, with the rest looked up from reference TRBV11-2 and TRBJ1-2, is EAGVAQSPRYKIIEKRQSVAFWCNPISGHATLYWYQQILGQGPKLLIQFQNNGVVDDSQLPKDRFSAERLKGVDSTLKIQPAKLEDSAVYLCASSLDREGVYGYTFGSGTRLTVV.

The rearrangement uses TRBV7-6 and TRBJ1-3; the match to TRBD1 covers 7 bases. Germline values: CDR1 SGHVS, CDR2 FNYEAQ. With V trimmed by 1 base and J by 3 bases, 18 bases remained unmatched. The CDR3 is 20 residues long. CDR3 loop: CASSLVWRENRGGLGNTIYF. The CDR3 region has the DNA TGTGCCAGCAGCTTAGTTTGGCGTGAGAACAGGGGAGGTCTTGGAAACACCATATATTTT.

The chain employs TRBV11-2 and TRBJ1-2, with 9 bases matching TRBD1. CDR1 and CDR2 (germline): SGHAT, FQNNGV. The V and J ends lost 6 bases and 2 bases, in that order; junction bases with no gene match: 10. This CDR3 has 16 residues. The CDR3 DNA reads TGTGCCAGCAGAACTTACACAGGGGGCGCGAACTATGGCTACACCTTC. It specifies CASRTYTGGANYGYTF.

V usage is TRBV3-1 (or the pseudogene TRBV3-2) and J usage is TRBJ2-6; 10 nucleotides line up with TRBD1. The CDR3 loop spans 18 amino acids. With V trimmed by 7 bases and J by 0 bases, 9 bases remained unmatched. Germline V lookup: CDR1 LGHDT, CDR2 YNNKEL (reference sequence). The CDR3 DNA reads TGTGCCAGCACCCCAGGGACAGGGGTCTCCTCTGGGGCCAACGTCCTGACTTTC. Its protein product is CASTPGTGVSSGANVLTF.

The rearrangement joins TRBV3-1 (or the pseudogene TRBV3-2) to TRBJ2-5, with a possible D match to TRBD2 (5 bases). Germline CDR1 LGHDT, CDR2 YNNKEL (reference sequence). V was trimmed by 1 base and J by 5 bases, leaving 8 bases between them. This CDR3 contains 13 residues. CDR3 in amino acids: CASSQAGGETQYF. The CDR3 DNA sequence: TGTGCCAGCAGCCAAGCCGGAGGTGAGACCCAGTACTTC.

V and J are TRBV6-2 or TRBV6-3 and TRBJ1-5, with 9 bases that match TRBD1. Per the germline V gene, CDR1 is MNHEY and CDR2 is SVGEGT. This CDR3 comprises 16 residues. V shed 4 bases and J 4 bases; nucleotides not matched to a gene: 8. The DNA for the CDR3 is TGTGCCAGCAGTTCGCTACCGGGACAGGGTAATCAGCCCCAGCATTTT. Encoded protein: CASSSLPGQGNQPQHF.

The genes are TRBV5-1 and TRBJ1-1, with D possibly TRBD1 on 6 matching bases. The CDR3 has 14 residues. V shed 4 bases and J shed 8 bases, with 18 bases lying between them. Germline V CDR1 and CDR2: SGHRS, YFSETQ. For the CDR3, the DNA is TGCGCCAGCAGCCCTACCGGGACGCAGGGGGAAGCTTTCTTT. Its translation is CASSPTGTQGEAFF.

This rearrangement joins TRBV7-2 to TRBJ1-2, with D perhaps matching TRBD1 (5 bases). The V end lost 5 bases, the J end lost 8 bases, and 15 bases lay between the germline ends. The length of the CDR3 is 13 residues. Germline lookup yields CDR1 SGHTA and CDR2 FQGNSA. The CDR3 bases are TGTGCCAGCAGCGCGATTCAGGGAAGCGGCTACACCTTC. Protein product: CASSAIQGSGYTF.

The chain uses TRBV5-3 and TRBJ1-1; D is ambiguous. TRBV5-3 is reported as an ORF; its role is uncertain. Trimming pared 4 bases from V and 4 bases from J, leaving 11 bases between. This CDR3 contains 13 residues. The CDR3: CARSDIDGTEAFF. The CDR3 DNA is TGTGCCAGAAGCGACATCGATGGCACTGAAGCTTTCTTT.

The chain employs TRBV5-8 and TRBJ1-1; D is unclear. In germline, CDR1 is SGHTS, CDR2 YDEGEE. This CDR3 contains 15 residues. V was clipped by 4 bases and J by 0 bases, with 13 bases between them. CDR3 nucleotide sequence: TGTGCCAGCAGCCCCCTGACGGAGATGAACACTGAAGCTTTCTTT. Encoded protein: CASSPLTEMNTEAFF.

The chain's CDR3 is CASSLYPGSNTEAFF. The CDR3 DNA sequence: TGTGCCAGCAGCTTATACCCGGGGAGCAACACTGAAGCTTTCTTT. V usage is TRBV7-3 and J usage is TRBJ1-1, with unresolved D. Germline V gives CDR1 SGHTA, CDR2 FQGTGA. The germline V and J ends were trimmed by 2 bases and 2 bases, with 12 bases remaining between them. The CDR3 has 15 amino acids.

V gene TRBV15 combines with J gene TRBJ1-1, with 7 bases matching TRBD1. The germline V gene encodes CDR1 LNHNV and CDR2 YYDKDF (reference sequence). The CDR3 has 14 amino acids. The J segment lost 4 bases and the V segment lost 1 base, leaving 3 bases of the junction unmatched. CDR3 DNA sequence: TGTGCCACCAGCAGAGGGGGGGACAGCACTGAAGCTTTCTTT. Its translation is CATSRGGDSTEAFF.

This CDR3 is CASSSRQGDGNTIYF. The CDR3 region has the DNA TGTGCCAGCAGCAGCCGACAGGGGGACGGAAACACCATATATTTT. The chain is built from TRBV9 and TRBJ1-3, with 9 positions matching TRBD1. This CDR3 contains 15 residues. Germline CDR1 and CDR2: SGDLS and YYNGEE. The junction had 6 bases not matched to a gene; V was cut back by 4 bases and J by 4 bases.

The chain recombines TRBV7-2 with TRBJ2-1, with 7 bases that match TRBD1. CDR3 size: 14 residues. CDR1 SGHTA and CDR2 FQGNSA come from the germline V gene. The V segment lost 0 bases and the J segment 6 bases; nucleotides outside the gene matches: 2. CDR3: CASSLATGLNEQFF. For the CDR3, the DNA is TGTGCCAGCAGCTTAGCGACAGGGCTCAATGAGCAGTTCTTC.

The chain joins TRBV3-1 (or the pseudogene TRBV3-2) to TRBJ2-6; D ambiguous. CDR3 size: 15 residues. Germline V gene sequence: CDR1 LGHDT, CDR2 YNNKEL (reference sequence). The germline V and J ends were trimmed by 1 base and 4 bases, with 8 bases remaining between them. CDR3 DNA: TGTGCCAGCAGCCAAGGGAGTTTGGGGGCCAACGTCCTGACTTTC. Encoded protein: CASSQGSLGANVLTF.

This clone was recorded once. This rearrangement joins TRBV5-1 to TRBJ1-2, with D unclear. The V gene lost 4 bases and the J gene lost 4 bases, with 11 bases spanning the gap. Germline V CDR1 and CDR2: SGHRS, YFSETQ. There are 13 residues in the CDR3. Here the CDR3 reads CASSPRGGYGYTF. The CDR3 coding sequence is TGCGCCAGCAGCCCCCGGGGTGGCTATGGCTACACCTTC.

The rearrangement links TRBV6-5 to TRBJ2-2; 9 bases agree with TRBD1. V shed 5 bases, J shed 4 bases, and the junction held 5 bases outside the gene matches. The CDR3 totals 15 residues. The germline V gene encodes CDR1 MNHEY and CDR2 SVGAGI. This CDR3 reads CASSKKTGGTGELFF. Written as DNA, the CDR3 is TGTGCCAGCAGTAAAAAGACAGGGGGCACCGGGGAGCTGTTTTTT.

The V and J genes are TRBV6-6 and TRBJ2-1, with 12 nucleotides matching TRBD2. The CDR3 totals 17 residues. Germline V gene lookup returns CDR1 MNHNY and CDR2 SVGAGI (reference sequence). The V and J ends lost 5 bases and 0 bases, in that order; junction bases with no gene match: 5. This CDR3 is CASSPTSGGSSYNEQFF. The CDR3 DNA reads as TGTGCCAGCAGTCCGACTAGCGGGGGAAGCTCCTACAATGAGCAGTTCTTC.